The TCR beta chain under discussion was sequenced for a study of regulatory T cells in long-lasting Graves disease. Study-level points and caveats: Persistent-disease Graves' patients showed less TCR diversity than new cases.

This CDR3 region has 15 residues. V shed 6 bases and J shed 5 bases, with 16 bases lying between them. Germline CDR1 LGHDT, CDR2 YNNKEL (reference sequence). For TCR beta, libraries came from iRepertoire HTBI primers and Arm-PCR of CDR3 regions. Per the study methods: Across samples, over 55 TRBV and roughly 13 TRBJ segments were found. MiXCR, run by TCRdb on the multiplex PCR reads, gives a single entry per CDR3 protein. TCRdb, not the original authors, processed these V and J calls. The repertoire holds about 500,000 distinct CDR3 sequences, with under 20% as singletons. Specified time point: newly diagnosed GD, antithyroid drugs for less than 3 months. PBMC-derived RNA was used for the TCR library. As a group, patients came from one endocrinology department in Xi'an, China. Notes on this clonotype: Its target is not known.

This sample also belongs to another study, concerning T cells in Graves' hyperthyroidism and ophthalmopathy. From that report: For the diagnoses, clinical symptoms, serum thyroxine and TRAb, thyroid ultrasound and orbital computed tomography were used.

The sample consisted of peripheral blood mononuclear cells (PBMCs), taken at new diagnosis, from a patient treated with antithyroid drugs. The source is a man aged 40-49 years with Graves disease. J is TRBJ2-2 and V is TRBV3-1; possibly TRBD2 for D (7 bases). CDR3 protein: CASSNTGGRTGELFF. DNA for the CDR3: TGTGCCAGCAGTAACACCGGGGGGCGAACCGGGGAGCTGTTTTTT. Using reference TRBV3-1 and TRBJ2-2 for the parts outside the CDR3, the full variable domain is DTAVSQTPKYLVTQMGNDKSIKCEQNLGHDTMYWYKQDSKKFLKIMFSYNNKELIINETVPNRFSPKSPDKAHLNLHINSLELGDSAVYFCASSNTGGRTGELFFGEGSRLTVL.